This passage covers 17 T cell receptor beta chains from one sample sequenced in a study of immune reconstitution after stem cell transplant in scleroderma (dated 2017 in TCRdb). Libraries were prepared through RT-PCR. TCRdb shows the sequencer as Illumina MiSeq. TCRdb applied fastp at Q25 and MiXCR to the public reads, then kept only in-frame beta chains. Rows with a matching CDR3 protein are joined into one entry that keeps the most common DNA and genes. The sample table shows 5,000 or so distinct CDR3 sequences, and approximately 8.5% are seen once. Around 3.9% of the sample comes from the top ten. The material was obtained before or after autologous hematopoietic stem cell transplantation (not recorded which). These receptors came from a male donor with systemic sclerosis.

This clonotype was recorded a few times. The V gene is TRBV14, the J gene TRBJ2-3; 8 positions match TRBD2. Germline CDR1 is SGHDN and CDR2 is FVKESK. V was pared by 1 base and J by 8 bases, with 8 bases of the junction left unmatched. CDR3 length: 15 amino acids. The CDR3 spells CASSQGAGDLGTQYF. The CDR3 nucleotides read TGTGCCAGCAGCCAAGGAGCGGGAGACCTCGGTACGCAGTATTTT.

The chain has TRBV15 and TRBJ2-1; D not certain. Trimming took 5 bases from V and 7 from J, leaving 9 bases between them. Germline assignment: CDR1 LNHNV and CDR2 YYDKDF (reference sequence). CDR3 length: 12 amino acids. CDR3 DNA: TGTGCCACCAGCGAGTGGTTAAATGAGCAGTTCTTC. Protein product: CATSEWLNEQFF.

The chain joins TRBV7-2 to TRBJ2-5, with D tentatively TRBD2 (5 bases). The CDR3 has 14 amino acids. V dropped 5 bases and J dropped 1 base, with 11 bases sitting between them. Germline V gene lookup returns CDR1 SGHTA and CDR2 FQGNSA. CDR3 in amino acids: CASSTELGQETQYF. Written as DNA, the CDR3 is TGTGCCAGCAGCACGGAACTAGGCCAAGAGACCCAGTACTTC.

In its sample, this clonotype was seen a few times. The rearrangement joins TRBV20-1 to TRBJ2-3, with D perhaps matching TRBD1 or TRBD2 (5 bases each). V was shortened by 2 bases and J by 1 base, with 10 bases between the two germline ends. CDR3 length: 14 amino acids. Germline loops: CDR1 DFQATT, CDR2 SNEGSKA (reference sequence). The CDR3 here is CSARLRGRTDTQYF. The CDR3 nucleotides read TGCAGTGCTAGACTAAGGGGACGCACAGATACGCAGTATTTT.

Sample share makes this clonotype medium-sized. CDR3 amino acids: CASSLRDSPYEQYF. DNA for the CDR3: TGTGCCAGCAGCCTTCGGGACAGCCCCTACGAGCAGTACTTC. V and J are TRBV3-1 and TRBJ2-7, with TRBD1 identical over 7 bases. This CDR3 is built from 14 residues. Germline assignment: CDR1 LGHDT and CDR2 YNNKEL (reference sequence). The V and J ends lost 4 bases and 2 bases, in that order; junction bases with no gene match: 5.

Relative to its sample, this clonotype is medium-sized. This chain joins TRBV6-2 or TRBV6-3 and TRBJ2-7, with 8 positions matching TRBD2. Germline V gives CDR1 MNHEY, CDR2 SVGEGT. This CDR3 is built from 14 residues. J lost 3 bases, V lost 7 bases, and 8 bases had no gene match. The CDR3 sequence: CASNRRGGLYEQYF. The CDR3 DNA sequence: TGTGCCAGCAATCGACGGGGGGGCCTCTACGAGCAGTACTTC.

On this clonotype itself: This may come from a read error, since a much larger clone is one base off. The genes are TRBV6-5 and TRBJ2-7; D ambiguous. CDR3 length: 15 residues. Germline values: CDR1 MNHEY, CDR2 SVGAGI. Deletions cut 2 bases from V and 2 bases from J, with 13 bases between. CDR3 nucleotide sequence: TGTGCCAGCAGTTACGATGACGGCCCCACCTACGAGCAGTACTTC. It translates to CASSYDDGPTYEQYF.

The V and J genes are TRBV12-3 or TRBV12-4 and TRBJ2-5; 7 bases align to TRBD2. CDR3 length equals 13 residues. With V trimmed by 3 bases and J by 5 bases, 3 bases remained unmatched. The CDR3 sequence: CASSFGREETQYF. The CDR3 nucleotides are TGTGCCAGCAGTTTCGGGCGGGAGGAGACCCAGTACTTC.

This clonotype was found a few times. The chain has TRBV12-3 or TRBV12-4 and TRBJ2-3; D tentatively reads TRBD1 or TRBD2 (5 bases each). Trimming shortened V by 1 base and J by 13 bases, and 12 bases separated the two germline ends. This CDR3 spans 12 amino acids. For the CDR3, the DNA is TGTGCCAGCAGTTTAGTGGGGGTGTGGAAGTATTTT. Translated, it gives CASSLVGVWKYF.

In this sample, this clonotype turned up a few times. The chain combines TRBV7-3 with TRBJ1-1; unclear D gene. V lost 4 bases and J 7 bases, leaving 7 bases between the germline ends. The germline V gene encodes CDR1 SGHTA and CDR2 FQGTGA. CDR3 length equals 11 residues. The CDR3 DNA reads as TGTGCCAGCAGCTGTGGCCGTGAAGCTTTCTTT. Encoded protein: CASSCGREAFF.

On this clonotype: A read error may explain this, as a much larger clone is one base away. The gene calls are TRBV29-1 and TRBJ1-1; tentative D call: TRBD1 (5 bases). With 7 bases removed from V and 0 bases from J, the gap between germline ends came to 12 bases. The CDR3 runs 13 residues. The germline CDR1 and CDR2 sequences are SQVTM and ANQGSEA. The CDR3 protein is CSDRQNMNTEAFF. The DNA for the CDR3 is TGCAGCGATAGACAGAACATGAACACTGAAGCTTTCTTT.

Sample share makes this clonotype large. V gene TRBV7-2 combines with J gene TRBJ2-3; 9 positions agree with TRBD2. CDR1 SGHTA and CDR2 FQGNSA come from the germline V gene. Trimming cost V 2 bases and J 5 bases; bases outside gene matches: 5. The CDR3 is 15 residues long. The CDR3 is CASSLLAGFKDTQYF. The CDR3 bases are TGTGCCAGCAGCTTACTAGCGGGGTTCAAAGATACGCAGTATTTT.

The chain has TRBV27 and TRBJ2-5, with TRBD1 matching over 9 bases. The length of the CDR3 is 15 residues. V lost 0 bases, J lost 3 bases, and 2 bases stayed unmatched. Germline V gives CDR1 MNHEY, CDR2 SMNVEV (reference sequence). The CDR3: CASSLSGTGKETQYF. The CDR3 nucleotides are TGTGCCAGCAGTTTATCTGGGACAGGGAAAGAGACCCAGTACTTC.

Note on this clonotype: This could be a read error, since a much larger clone is one nucleotide away. The chain has TRBV10-3 and TRBJ2-2; weak D call: TRBD2 (5 bases). This CDR3 is built from 12 residues. Germline values: CDR1 ENHRY, CDR2 SYGVKD. The CDR3 DNA reads as TGTGCCATCAACGAGAACACCGGGGAGCTGCTTTTT. It specifies CAINENTGELLF.

By share, this clonotype ranks as medium-sized (0.01 to 0.1%). The rearrangement links TRBV6-5 to TRBJ1-1; 8 nucleotides match TRBD1. This CDR3 comprises 14 residues. Germline CDR1 MNHEY, CDR2 SVGAGI. Trimming took 6 bases from V and 2 from J; bases not matched to a gene: 5. The CDR3 protein is CASRAGGGNTEAFF. The CDR3 nucleotides are TGTGCCAGCAGAGCAGGGGGCGGTAACACTGAAGCTTTCTTT.

This clonotype came up a few times. The chain uses TRBV29-1 and TRBJ2-6; the match to TRBD1 covers 7 bases. This CDR3 is 15 amino acids long. Germline CDR1 is SQVTM and CDR2 is ANQGSEA. J gave up 2 bases and V 5 bases, and 6 bases lay outside the gene matches. The CDR3 here is CSVSPDRAGANVLTF. The CDR3 bases are TGCAGCGTTTCCCCCGACAGGGCTGGGGCCAACGTCCTGACTTTC.

Within the sample, this clonotype is large (0.1 to 1%). V gene TRBV19 combines with J gene TRBJ1-5; a possible D gene is TRBD1 (6 bases). The CDR3 consists of 16 residues. Germline V CDR1 and CDR2: LNHDA, SQIVND (reference sequence). V dropped 6 bases and J dropped 2 bases, with 17 bases sitting between them. CDR3 in DNA: TGTGCCAGTAGACCCCAGGGGATCGGGGGCAATCAGCCCCAGCATTTT. Protein sequence: CASRPQGIGGNQPQHF.